This T cell receptor beta chain is from a study of blood T cell repertoires in COVID-19. As for the study in general: The United States, Italy and Spain provided the acute and convalescent COVID-19 samples. Sources were T cells, B-cell-depleted T cells, or PBMCs; the material itself was cDNA or gDNA.

In the authors' workflow: Amplification with reference gene primers provided the estimates of nucleated cell counts. Assay used: immunoSEQ multiplex PCR; TCRdb lists only in-frame clones, some missing. V, J and clone size reflect that table, while D and trimming were determined from the DNA. The sample contains 300,000 to 400,000 clones, about 90% of which appear only once. The CDR3 spans 14 residues. The TCR comes from a woman aged 18-35 years who had recovered from COVID-19. The chain links TRBV21-1 to TRBJ1-1. TRBV21-1 is a pseudogene. The sample consisted of peripheral blood. In DNA form, the CDR3 reads TGTGCCAGCAGCACTAGGCAGACGAACACTGAAGCTTTCTTT. Translating it yields CASSTRQTNTEAFF.